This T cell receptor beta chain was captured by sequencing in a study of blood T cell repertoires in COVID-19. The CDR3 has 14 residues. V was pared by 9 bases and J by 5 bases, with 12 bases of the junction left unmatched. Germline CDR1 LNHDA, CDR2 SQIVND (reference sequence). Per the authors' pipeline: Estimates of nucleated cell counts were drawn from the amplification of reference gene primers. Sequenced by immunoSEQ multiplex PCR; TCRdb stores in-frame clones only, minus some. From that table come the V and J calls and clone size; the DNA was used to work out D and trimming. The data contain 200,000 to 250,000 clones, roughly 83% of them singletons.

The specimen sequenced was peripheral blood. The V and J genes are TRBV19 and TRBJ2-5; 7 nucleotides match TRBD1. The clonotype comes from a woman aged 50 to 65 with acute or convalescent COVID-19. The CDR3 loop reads CASGRRLGGETQYF. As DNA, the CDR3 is TGTGCCAGCGGCCGCCGGTTAGGGGGCGAGACCCAGTACTTC. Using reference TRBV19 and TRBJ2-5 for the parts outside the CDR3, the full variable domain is DGGITQSPKYLFRKEGQNVTLSCEQNLNHDAMYWYRQDPGQGLRLIYYSQIVNDFQKGDIAEGYSVSREKKESFPLTVTSAQKNPTAFYLCASGRRLGGETQYFGPGTRLLVL.